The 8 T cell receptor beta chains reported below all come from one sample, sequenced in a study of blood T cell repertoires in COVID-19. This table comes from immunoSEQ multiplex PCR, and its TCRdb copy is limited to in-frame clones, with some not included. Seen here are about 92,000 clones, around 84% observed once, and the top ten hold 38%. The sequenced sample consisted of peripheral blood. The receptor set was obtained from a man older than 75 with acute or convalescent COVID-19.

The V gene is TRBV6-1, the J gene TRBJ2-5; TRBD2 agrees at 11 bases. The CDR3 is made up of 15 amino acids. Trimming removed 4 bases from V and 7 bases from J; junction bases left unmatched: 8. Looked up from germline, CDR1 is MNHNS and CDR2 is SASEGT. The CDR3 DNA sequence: TGTGCCAGCAGTGTAGCGGGAGGGCCCGGCGTGACCCAGTACTTC. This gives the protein CASSVAGGPGVTQYF.

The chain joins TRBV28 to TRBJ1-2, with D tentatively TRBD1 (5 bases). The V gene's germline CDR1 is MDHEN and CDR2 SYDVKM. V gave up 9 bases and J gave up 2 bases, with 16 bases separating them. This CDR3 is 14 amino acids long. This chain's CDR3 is CASPYRRTNYGYTF. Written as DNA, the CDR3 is TGTGCCAGTCCATACAGGCGAACAAACTATGGCTACACCTTC.

CDR3 coding DNA: TGTGCCAGCAGTCCAACTGCCGGGACAGGGGTTCGTAATGAGCAGTTCTTC. Residues: CASSPTAGTGVRNEQFF. V and J are TRBV6-6 and TRBJ2-1; 10 positions agree with TRBD1. The germline gives CDR1 MNHNY, CDR2 SVGAGI (reference sequence). J lost 7 bases, V lost 5 bases, and 14 bases had no gene match. The length of the CDR3 is 17 residues.

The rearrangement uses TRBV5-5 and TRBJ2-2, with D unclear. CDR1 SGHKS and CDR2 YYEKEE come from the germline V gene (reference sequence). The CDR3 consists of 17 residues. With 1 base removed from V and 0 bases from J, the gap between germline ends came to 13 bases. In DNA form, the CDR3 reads TGTGCCAGCAGCTTGTTACCTAGTCTTGCGAACACCGGGGAGCTGTTTTTT. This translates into CASSLLPSLANTGELFF.

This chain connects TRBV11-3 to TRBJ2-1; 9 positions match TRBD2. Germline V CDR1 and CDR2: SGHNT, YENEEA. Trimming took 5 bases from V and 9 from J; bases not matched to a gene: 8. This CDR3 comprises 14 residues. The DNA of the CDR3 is TGTGCCAGCAGCCAGGGACTAGCCATCAGTGAGCAGTTCTTC. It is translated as CASSQGLAISEQFF.

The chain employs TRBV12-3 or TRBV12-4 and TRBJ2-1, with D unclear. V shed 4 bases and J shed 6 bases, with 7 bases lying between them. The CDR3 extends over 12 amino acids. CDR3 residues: CASSYSRNEQFF. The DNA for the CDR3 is TGTGCCAGCAGTTACTCCCGCAATGAGCAGTTCTTC.

The CDR3 bases are TGTGCCATCGGATCCATAACTAGCGGCAGCACAGATACGCAGTATTTT. It codes for CAIGSITSGSTDTQYF. This chain links TRBV10-3 with TRBJ2-3; 8 bases align to TRBD2. Germline CDR1 ENHRY, CDR2 SYGVKD. The CDR3 spans 16 residues. The junction had 10 bases not matched to a gene; V was cut back by 8 bases and J by 0 bases.

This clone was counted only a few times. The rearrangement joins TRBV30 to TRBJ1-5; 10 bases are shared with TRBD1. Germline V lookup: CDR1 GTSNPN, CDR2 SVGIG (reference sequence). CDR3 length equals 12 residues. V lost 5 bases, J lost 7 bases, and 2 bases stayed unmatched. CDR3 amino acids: CAWGTGDQPQHF. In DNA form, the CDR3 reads TGTGCCTGGGGGACAGGGGACCAGCCCCAGCATTTT.